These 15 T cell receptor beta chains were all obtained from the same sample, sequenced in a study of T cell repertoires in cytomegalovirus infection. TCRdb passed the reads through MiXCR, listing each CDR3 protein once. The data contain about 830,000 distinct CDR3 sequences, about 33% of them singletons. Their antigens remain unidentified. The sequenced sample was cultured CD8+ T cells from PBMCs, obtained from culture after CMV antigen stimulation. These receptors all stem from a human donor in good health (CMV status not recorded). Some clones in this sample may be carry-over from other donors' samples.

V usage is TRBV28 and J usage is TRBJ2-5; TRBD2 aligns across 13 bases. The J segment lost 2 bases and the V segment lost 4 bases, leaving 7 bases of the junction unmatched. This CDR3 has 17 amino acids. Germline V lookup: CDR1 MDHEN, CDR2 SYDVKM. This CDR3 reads CASSSGLAGAEQETQYF. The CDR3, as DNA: TGTGCCAGCAGTTCTGGACTAGCGGGGGCCGAGCAAGAGACCCAGTACTTC.

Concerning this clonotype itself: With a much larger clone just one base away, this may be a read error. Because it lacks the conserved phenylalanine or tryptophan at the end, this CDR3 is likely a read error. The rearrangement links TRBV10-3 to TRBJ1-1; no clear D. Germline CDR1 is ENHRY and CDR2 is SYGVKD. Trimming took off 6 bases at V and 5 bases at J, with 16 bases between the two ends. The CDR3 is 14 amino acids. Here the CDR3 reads CAISGRAGTTEAFL. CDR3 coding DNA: TGTGCCATCAGCGGCCGGGCTGGAACAACTGAAGCTTTCTTA.

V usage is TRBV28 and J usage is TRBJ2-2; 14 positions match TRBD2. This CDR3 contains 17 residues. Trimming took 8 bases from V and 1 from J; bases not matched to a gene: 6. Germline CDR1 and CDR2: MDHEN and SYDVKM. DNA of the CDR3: TGTGCCAGCGGTTGGACTAGCGGGGGGAGGAACACCGGGGAGCTGTTTTTT. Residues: CASGWTSGGRNTGELFF.

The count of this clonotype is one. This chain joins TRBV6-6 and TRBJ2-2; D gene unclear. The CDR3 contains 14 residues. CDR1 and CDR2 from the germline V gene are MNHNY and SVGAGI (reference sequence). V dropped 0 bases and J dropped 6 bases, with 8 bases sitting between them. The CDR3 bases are TGTGCCAGCAGTTACTCAGGGTTGGCCGGGGAGCTGTTTTTT. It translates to CASSYSGLAGELFF.

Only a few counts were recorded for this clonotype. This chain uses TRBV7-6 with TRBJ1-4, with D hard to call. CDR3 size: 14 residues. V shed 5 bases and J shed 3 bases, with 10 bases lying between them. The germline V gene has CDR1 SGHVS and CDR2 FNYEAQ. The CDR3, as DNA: TGTGCCAGCAGCCTATACGGGGCTAATGAAAAACTGTTTTTT. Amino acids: CASSLYGANEKLFF.

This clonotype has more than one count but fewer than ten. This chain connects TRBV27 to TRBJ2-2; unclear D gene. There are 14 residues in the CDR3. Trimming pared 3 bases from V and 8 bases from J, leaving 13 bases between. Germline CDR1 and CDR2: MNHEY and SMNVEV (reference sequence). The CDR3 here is CASSFEGAAGELFF. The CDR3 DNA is TGTGCCAGCAGTTTCGAAGGCGCCGCAGGGGAGCTGTTTTTT.

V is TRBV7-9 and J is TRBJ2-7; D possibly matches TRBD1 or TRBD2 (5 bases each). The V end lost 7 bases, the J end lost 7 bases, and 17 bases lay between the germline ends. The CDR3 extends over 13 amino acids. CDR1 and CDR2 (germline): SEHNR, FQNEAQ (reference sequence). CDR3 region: CASMGPGHPEQYF. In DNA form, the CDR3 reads TGTGCCAGCATGGGTCCGGGGCACCCTGAGCAGTACTTC.

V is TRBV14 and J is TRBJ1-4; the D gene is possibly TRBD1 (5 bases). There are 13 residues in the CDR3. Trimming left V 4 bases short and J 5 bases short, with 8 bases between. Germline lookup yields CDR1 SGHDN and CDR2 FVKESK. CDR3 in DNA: TGTGCCAGCAGCCGGCGGGGGAATGAAAAACTGTTTTTT. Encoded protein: CASSRRGNEKLFF.

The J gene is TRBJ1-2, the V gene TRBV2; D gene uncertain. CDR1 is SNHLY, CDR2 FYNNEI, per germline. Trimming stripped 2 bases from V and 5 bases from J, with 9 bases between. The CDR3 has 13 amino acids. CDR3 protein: CASSELVLYGYTF. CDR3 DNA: TGTGCCAGCAGTGAACTTGTACTATATGGCTACACCTTC.

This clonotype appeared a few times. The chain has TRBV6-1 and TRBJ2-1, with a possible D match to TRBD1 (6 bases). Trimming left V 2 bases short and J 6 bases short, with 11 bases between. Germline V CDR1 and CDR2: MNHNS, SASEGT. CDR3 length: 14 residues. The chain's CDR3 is CASSELGAGNEQFF. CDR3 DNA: TGTGCCAGCAGTGAACTGGGGGCCGGCAATGAGCAGTTCTTC.

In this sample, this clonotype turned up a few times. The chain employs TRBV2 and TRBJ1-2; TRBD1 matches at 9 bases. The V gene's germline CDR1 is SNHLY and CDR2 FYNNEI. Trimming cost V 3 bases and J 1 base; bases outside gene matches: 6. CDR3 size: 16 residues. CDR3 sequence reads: CASSDPQGAFNYGYTF. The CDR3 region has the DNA TGTGCCAGCAGTGATCCACAGGGGGCCTTTAACTATGGCTACACCTTC.

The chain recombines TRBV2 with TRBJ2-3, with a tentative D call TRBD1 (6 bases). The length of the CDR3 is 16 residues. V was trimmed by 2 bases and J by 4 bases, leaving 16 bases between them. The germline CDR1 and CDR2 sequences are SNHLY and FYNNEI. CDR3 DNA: TGTGCCAGCAGTGAATATGGGGGCAGGAGCGCAGATACGCAGTATTTT. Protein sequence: CASSEYGGRSADTQYF.

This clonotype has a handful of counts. CDR3 nucleotide sequence: TGCAGTGCTAGTCACGGGACAGGCTACAATGAGCAGTTCTTC. Translating gives CSASHGTGYNEQFF. The genes are TRBV20-1 and TRBJ2-1; 8 nucleotides agree with TRBD1. Germline CDR1 is DFQATT and CDR2 is SNEGSKA (reference sequence). This CDR3 is 14 amino acids long. The J segment lost 3 bases and the V segment lost 3 bases, leaving 4 bases of the junction unmatched.

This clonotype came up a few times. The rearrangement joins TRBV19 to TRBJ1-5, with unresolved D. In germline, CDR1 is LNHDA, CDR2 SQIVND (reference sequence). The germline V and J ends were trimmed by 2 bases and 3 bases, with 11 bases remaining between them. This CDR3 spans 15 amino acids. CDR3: CASSISTVYNQPQHF. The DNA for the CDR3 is TGTGCCAGTAGTATATCCACCGTTTACAATCAGCCCCAGCATTTT.

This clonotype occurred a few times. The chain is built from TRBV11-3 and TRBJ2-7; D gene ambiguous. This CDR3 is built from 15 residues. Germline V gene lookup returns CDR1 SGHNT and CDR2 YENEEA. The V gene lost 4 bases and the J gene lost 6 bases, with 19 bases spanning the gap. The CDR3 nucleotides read TGTGCCAGCAGCTCTGAAGGCCCAGGCTTTCGCGAGCAGTACTTC. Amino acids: CASSSEGPGFREQYF. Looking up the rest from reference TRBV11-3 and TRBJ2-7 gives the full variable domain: EAGVVQSPRYKIIEKKQPVAFWCNPISGHNTLYWYLQNLGQGPELLIRYENEEAVDDSQLPKDRFSAERLKGVDSTLKIQPAELGDSAVYLCASSSEGPGFREQYFGPGTRLTVT.